Listed below are T cell receptor beta chains from one sample, sequenced in a study of blood T cell repertoires in COVID-19. Sequencing was performed with immunoSEQ multiplex PCR; in TCRdb, only in-frame clones are kept and a portion is missing. The sample shows roughly 200,000 clones, 65% to 85% of them seen only once. Input material: peripheral blood. The receptor source for this set is a woman in her twenties or thirties with COVID-19, enrolled during active disease. Each CDR3 is given with its conserved first and last residue. The D gene is left open where the match is weak. Part of the rows lack a size; the others show once, few, many or a class for expanded clones.

J gene,CDR3 length,V gene,D gene,clone size,CDR3 protein,CDR3 DNA
TRBJ1-1,15,TRBV7-2,.,.,CASSFGPNRNTEAFF,TGTGCCAGCAGCTTTGGGCCCAATCGGAACACTGAAGCTTTCTTT
TRBJ2-3,17,TRBV4-2,.,.,CASSQDAKSWTMGTQYF,TGTGCCAGCAGCCAAGACGCAAAATCTTGGACTATGGGTACGCAGTATTTT
TRBJ2-7,16,TRBV4-3,.,.,CASSPSHGGQRYEQYF,TGCGCCAGCAGCCCCTCCCACGGAGGACAGCGCTACGAGCAGTACTTC
TRBJ2-3,17,TRBV5-1,TRBD2,.,CASSLGLAGWNTDTQYF,TGCGCCAGCAGCTTGGGACTAGCGGGGTGGAACACAGATACGCAGTATTTT
TRBJ2-2,16,TRBV9,TRBD1,many,CASSPQGVQATGELFF,TGTGCCAGCAGCCCCCAGGGGGTCCAGGCCACCGGGGAGCTGTTTTTT
TRBJ2-5,13,TRBV12-3/TRBV12-4,.,.,CASSPDYQETQYF,TGTGCCAGCAGTCCGGACTACCAAGAGACCCAGTACTTC
TRBJ2-5,17,TRBV13,.,.,CASSPRSKRAARETQYF,TGTGCCAGCAGCCCCCGTTCCAAGCGGGCCGCTCGAGAGACCCAGTACTTC
TRBJ2-1,13,TRBV3-1/TRBV3-2,TRBD1,.,CASSGHRGNEQFF,TGTGCCAGCAGCGGACACAGGGGGAATGAGCAGTTCTTC
TRBJ2-7,14,TRBV28,.,.,CASSPYREINEQYF,TGTGCCAGCAGTCCCTACAGGGAAATTAACGAGCAGTACTTC
TRBJ2-3,14,TRBV2,.,once,CASRGGESTDTQYF,TGTGCCAGCAGAGGGGGGGAAAGCACAGATACGCAGTATTTT
TRBJ1-5,17,TRBV4-2,.,.,CASSQDGRASSNQPQHF,TGTGCCAGCAGCCAAGATGGGAGGGCTTCTAGCAATCAGCCCCAGCATTTT
TRBJ2-1,14,TRBV5-4,.,.,CASSPGLQGSEQFF,TGTGCCAGCAGCCCGGGACTACAGGGCAGTGAGCAGTTCTTC
TRBJ2-2,15,TRBV19,TRBD1,.,CASSKTGANTGELFF,TGTGCCAGTAGTAAGACAGGGGCGAACACCGGGGAGCTGTTTTTT
TRBJ2-2,17,TRBV10-3,TRBD1,.,CAISVHLQQGRAGELFF,TGTGCCATCAGTGTCCACCTACAACAGGGGCGGGCCGGGGAGCTGTTTTTT
TRBJ2-1,14,TRBV6-4,.,.,CASSVRGSYNEQFF,TGTGCCAGCAGTGTAAGGGGCTCCTACAATGAGCAGTTCTTC
TRBJ2-7,12,TRBV5-1,.,.,CASSVDTYEQYF,TGCGCCAGCAGCGTTGACACCTATGAGCAGTACTTC
TRBJ2-7,16,TRBV15,TRBD1,.,CATSRPAGTGVDEQYF,TGTGCCACCAGCAGACCTGCCGGGACAGGGGTAGACGAGCAGTACTTC
TRBJ2-1,17,TRBV3-1/TRBV3-2,TRBD2,once,CASSQDGLAGGYNEQFF,TGTGCCAGCAGCCAAGACGGACTAGCGGGGGGCTACAATGAGCAGTTCTTC
TRBJ2-3,16,TRBV4-3,TRBD2,.,CASSQETSGGSDTQYF,TGCGCCAGCAGCCAAGAGACTAGCGGGGGTTCAGATACGCAGTATTTT
TRBJ2-7,15,TRBV2,.,once,CASSEILLEPYEQYF,TGTGCCAGCAGTGAAATCCTCCTAGAACCCTACGAGCAGTACTTC
TRBJ2-1,16,TRBV5-1,TRBD2,.,CASSPHLAGEGNEQFF,TGCGCCAGCAGCCCCCATCTAGCGGGAGAAGGGAATGAGCAGTTCTTC
TRBJ2-1,16,TRBV5-4,TRBD1,.,CASSWNRGLGINEQFF,TGTGCCAGCAGCTGGAACAGGGGTTTGGGGATCAATGAGCAGTTCTTC